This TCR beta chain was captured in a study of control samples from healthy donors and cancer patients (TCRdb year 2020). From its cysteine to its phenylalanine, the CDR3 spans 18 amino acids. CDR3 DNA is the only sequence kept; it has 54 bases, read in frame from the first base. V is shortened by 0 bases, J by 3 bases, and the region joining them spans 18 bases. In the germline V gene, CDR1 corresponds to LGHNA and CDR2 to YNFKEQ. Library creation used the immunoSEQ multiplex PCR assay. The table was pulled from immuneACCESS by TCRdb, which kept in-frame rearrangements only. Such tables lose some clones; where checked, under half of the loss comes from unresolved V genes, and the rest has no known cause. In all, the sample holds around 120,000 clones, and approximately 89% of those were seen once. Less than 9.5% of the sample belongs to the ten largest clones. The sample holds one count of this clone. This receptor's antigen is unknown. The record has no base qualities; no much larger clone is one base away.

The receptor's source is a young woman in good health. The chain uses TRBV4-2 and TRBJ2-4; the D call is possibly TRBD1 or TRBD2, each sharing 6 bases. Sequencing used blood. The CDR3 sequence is CASSQDGGLASGKNIQYF. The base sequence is TGTGCCAGCAGCCAAGATGGGGGGCTAGCGTCGGGCAAAAACATTCAGTACTTC.